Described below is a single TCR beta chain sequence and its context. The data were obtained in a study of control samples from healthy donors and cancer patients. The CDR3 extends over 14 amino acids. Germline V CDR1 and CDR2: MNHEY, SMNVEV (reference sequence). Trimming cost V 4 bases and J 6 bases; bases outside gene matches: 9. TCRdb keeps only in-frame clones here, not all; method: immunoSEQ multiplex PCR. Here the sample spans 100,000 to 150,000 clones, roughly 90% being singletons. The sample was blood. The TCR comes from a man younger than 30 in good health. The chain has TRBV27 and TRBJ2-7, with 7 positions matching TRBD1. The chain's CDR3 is CASSSQDRLGEQYF. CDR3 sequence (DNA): TGTGCCAGCAGTTCACAGGACAGGCTTGGCGAGCAGTACTTC.